The clone carrying this TCR beta chain occurred many times. Its antigen is still unknown. Time point denoted: pre-sensitization, week 0. Indicated treatment: therapeutic diphenylcyclopropenone sensitization with weekly scalp DPC. This specimen comes from a study of human T cells and chemical hapten exposure. The CDR3 consists of 18 residues. The germline gives CDR1 SSHAT, CDR2 FNYEAQ (reference sequence). V was pared by 0 bases and J by 2 bases, with 4 bases of the junction left unmatched. Study-wide results and caveats: Expanded TCRs created a significantly greater count of big CDR3 similarity clusters than controls did.

TCRdb reanalysed the RACE reads using MiXCR and keeps one entry per CDR3 protein. Of 100,000 to 150,000 distinct CDR3 sequences listed, roughly 12% were seen once; the top ten hold about 3%. The input for sequencing was whole blood, taken in connection with sensitization to the hapten diphenylcyclopropenone (DPC). This chain uses TRBV7-7 with TRBJ2-3, with 14 bases fitting TRBD2. The sequence came from a woman aged 18-30 years with alopecia areata. Some clones in this sample may be carry-over from other donors' samples. The CDR3 DNA sequence: TGTGCCAGCAGCTTAGCTCCGGGACTAGCGGGGGACACAGATACGCAGTATTTT. This codes for CASSLAPGLAGDTDTQYF.